A selection of T cell receptor beta chains follows, all from one sample in a study of cytotoxic CD8 clonotypes in ibrutinib-treated CLL. Method: immunoSEQ multiplex PCR; TCRdb's copy keeps in-frame clones and lacks some. Of 100,000 or so clones in the sample, 50% to 65% were seen once. Sequencing was performed on PBMCs, taken after 24 months of ibrutinib treatment. These receptors were collected from a human donor with chronic lymphocytic leukemia. Both conserved end residues are part of each CDR3. The D gene is left open where the match is weak. Not every row has a clone size; where given, it reads once, few, many or a size class.

V	D	length	size	J	CDR3	DNA
TRBV21-1	-	15	-	TRBJ2-2	CASINGGLNTGELFF	TGTGCCAGCATCAACGGGGGCCTGAACACCGGGGAGCTGTTTTTT
TRBV9	TRBD1	14	-	TRBJ1-1	CASSVGTVNTEAFF	TGTGCCAGCAGCGTTGGGACAGTTAACACTGAAGCTTTCTTT
TRBV15	-	13	once	TRBJ2-7	CATSRESDYEQYF	TGTGCCACCAGCAGAGAATCGGACTACGAGCAGTACTTC
TRBV6-6	-	15	-	TRBJ1-6	CASSYSWGVNSPLHF	TGTGCCAGCAGTTACTCGTGGGGGGTTAATTCACCCCTCCACTTT
TRBV30	-	13	-	TRBJ1-5	CAWSGAENQPQHF	TGTGCCTGGAGTGGGGCCGAAAATCAGCCCCAGCATTTT
TRBV6-1	-	15	few	TRBJ1-6	CASIYDRPDNSPLHF	TGTGCCAGCATTTATGACAGGCCGGATAATTCACCCCTCCACTTT
TRBV25-1	-	13	few	TRBJ2-1	CASSEWKGVEQFF	TGTGCCAGCAGTGAATGGAAGGGGGTAGAGCAGTTCTTC
TRBV29-1	-	15	few	TRBJ2-3	CSVLQRSRGTDTQYF	TGCAGCGTTCTACAACGGAGTCGAGGGACAGATACGCAGTATTTT
TRBV6-5	-	13	-	TRBJ2-4	CASRTIAKNIQYF	TGTGCCAGCAGGACGATAGCCAAAAACATTCAGTACTTC
TRBV6-5	TRBD2	12	-	TRBJ2-7	CATTGGSYEQYF	TGTGCCACCACGGGAGGATCCTACGAGCAGTACTTC
TRBV5-1	-	15	-	TRBJ2-7	CASSLAKGLTYEQYF	TGCGCCAGCAGCTTGGCGAAAGGGCTGACCTACGAGCAGTACTTC
TRBV30	-	11	-	TRBJ2-5	CAWSSVETQYF	TGTGCCTGGAGTTCGGTTGAGACCCAGTACTTC
TRBV29-1	-	13	-	TRBJ1-2	CSATEQGPYGYTF	TGCAGCGCCACCGAACAGGGTCCCTATGGCTACACCTTC
TRBV9	-	15	-	TRBJ2-1	CASSAGTRIYNEQFF	TGTGCCAGCAGCGCCGGGACGCGCATTTACAATGAGCAGTTCTTC
TRBV6-1	-	16	few	TRBJ1-4	CASSEADLATNEKLFF	TGTGCCAGCAGTGAAGCCGACCTTGCAACTAATGAAAAACTGTTTTTT
TRBV27	-	15	few	TRBJ2-5	CASSLTNRGSETQYF	TGTGCCAGCAGTTTGACTAATCGCGGTTCGGAGACCCAGTACTTC
TRBV18	TRBD1	14	-	TRBJ2-2	CASLRTGFAGELFF	TGTGCCAGCTTGCGGACAGGGTTCGCCGGGGAGCTGTTTTTT
TRBV10-1	-	12	-	TRBJ1-2	CASGERDYGYTF	TGCGCCAGCGGGGAAAGGGACTATGGCTACACCTTC
TRBV4-2	-	13	few	TRBJ2-5	CASSQGFLETQYF	TGTGCCAGCAGCCAAGGGTTTCTCGAGACCCAGTACTTC
TRBV9	-	17	-	TRBJ2-5	CASSPRRMRGSEETQYF	TGTGCCAGCAGCCCACGCCGGATGAGGGGATCCGAAGAGACCCAGTACTTC
TRBV30	-	13	few	TRBJ1-1	CAWSVLQNTEAFF	TGTGCCTGGAGTGTACTACAGAACACTGAAGCTTTCTTT
TRBV29-1	TRBD1	13	-	TRBJ1-5	CSALQGINQPQHF	TGCAGCGCCTTACAGGGGATCAATCAGCCCCAGCATTTT
TRBV4-2	-	15	few	TRBJ1-5	CASSQDWGGGQPQHF	TGTGCCAGCAGCCAAGATTGGGGGGGCGGTCAGCCCCAGCATTTT
TRBV14	TRBD1	14	-	TRBJ2-5	CASSLGQGTVTQYF	TGTGCCAGCAGCCTCGGACAGGGGACTGTTACCCAGTACTTC
TRBV11-2	TRBD1	15	once	TRBJ2-3	CASSATGYGTDTQYF	TGTGCCAGCAGCGCGACAGGGTATGGAACAGATACGCAGTATTTT